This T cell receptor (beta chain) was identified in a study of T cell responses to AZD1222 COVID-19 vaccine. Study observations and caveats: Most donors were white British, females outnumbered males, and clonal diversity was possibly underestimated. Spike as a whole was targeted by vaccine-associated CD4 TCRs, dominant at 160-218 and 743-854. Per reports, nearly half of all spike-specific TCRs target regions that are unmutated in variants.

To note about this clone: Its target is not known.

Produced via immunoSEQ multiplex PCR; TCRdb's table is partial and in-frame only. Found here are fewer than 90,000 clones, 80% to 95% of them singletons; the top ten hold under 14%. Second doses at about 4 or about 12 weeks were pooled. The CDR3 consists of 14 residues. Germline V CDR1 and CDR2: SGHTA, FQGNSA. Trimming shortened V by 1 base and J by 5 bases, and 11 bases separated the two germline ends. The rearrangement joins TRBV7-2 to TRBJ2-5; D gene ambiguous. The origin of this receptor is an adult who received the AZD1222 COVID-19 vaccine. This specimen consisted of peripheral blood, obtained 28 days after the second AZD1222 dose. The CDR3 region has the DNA TGTGCCAGCAGCTTAGAAGGGAAGGGCGAGACCCAGTACTTC. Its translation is CASSLEGKGETQYF.